This T cell receptor beta chain was sequenced during a study of blood T cell repertoires in COVID-19. Overall study context: The United States, Italy and Spain were the sources of the acute and convalescent COVID-19 samples.

Here immunoSEQ multiplex PCR was the method, and the copy in TCRdb shows in-frame clones only, minus some. The profile covers 75,000 to 95,000 clones, with 55% to 80% appearing a single time and roughly 24% taken by the ten largest. Trimming took 4 bases from V and 5 from J; bases not matched to a gene: 5. The CDR3 is made up of 14 amino acids. From germline, CDR1 is SGHRS and CDR2 YFSETQ. V is TRBV5-1 and J is TRBJ2-2; 7 bases map to TRBD1. This TCR was sampled from a woman aged 60-70 years in a cohort sampled during active or convalescent COVID-19. Sequencing was carried out using peripheral blood. The DNA for the CDR3 is TGCGCCAGCAGCCTGACAGGGAAGACCGGGGAGCTGTTTTTT. This translates into CASSLTGKTGELFF.